This TCR beta chain was recorded in a study of T cell responses to AZD1222 COVID-19 vaccine. Study observations and caveats: Regions 160-218 and 743-854 held dominance among vaccine-associated CD4 TCRs, which spanned spike. Two AZD1222 administrations were followed by greater Spike-specific TCR breadth and depth. Baseline serology detected seropositivity in only six AZD1222 recipients. Clonal diversity may have been underestimated, and the donors were mostly white British, with more females than males.

Measured with immunoSEQ multiplex PCR; TCRdb has only the in-frame clones, and not every one. The sample lists about 150,000 clones, 87% seen once, with about 8.9% in the top ten. Worth noting for this clone: As yet, its antigen is unknown.

The length of the CDR3 is 13 residues. CDR1 is SGHTA, CDR2 FQGNSA, per germline. Trimming removed 5 bases from V and 3 bases from J, with 11 bases in between. The chain links TRBV7-2 to TRBJ2-7; D may be TRBD1 (6 bases). The sample here was peripheral blood, taken 28 days after the second AZD1222 dose. The origin of this receptor is an adult who received the AZD1222 COVID-19 vaccine. The CDR3 DNA sequence: TGTGCCAGCAGCCGATACAGGGACTACGAGCAGTACTTC. Its translation: CASSRYRDYEQYF.